This T cell receptor beta chain was found in a study of Graves' ophthalmopathy and Graves' hyperthyroidism. Notes on the study in general: Blood also held most thyroid clonotypes expanded above 0.001 frequency.

A word on this clonotype: Its antigen is unknown.

Scientists amplified the TCR beta CDR3 regions from RNA transcripts. RT-PCR was first run with HTBI primers, then multiplex PCR in a second round. One entry per CDR3 protein, called by TCRdb with MiXCR from the multiplex PCR reads. The table lists more than 550,000 distinct CDR3 sequences, roughly 41% of them singletons. Germline V gene sequence: CDR1 SEHNR, CDR2 FQNEAQ (reference sequence). Trimming cost V 0 bases and J 3 bases, with 12 bases left between them. The CDR3 is 15 amino acids. The chain employs TRBV7-9 and TRBJ2-7; no reliable D call. The sequencing input was peripheral blood. This receptor was obtained from an adult man with Graves' ophthalmopathy. The CDR3 DNA is TGTGCCAGCAGCTTAGCCAGAACGTCCGGCTACGAGCAGTACTTC. Its protein is CASSLARTSGYEQYF. The variable domain in full, completed from reference TRBV7-9 and TRBJ2-7, reads DTGVSQNPRHKITKRGQNVTFRCDPISEHNRLYWYRQTLGQGPEFLTYFQNEAQLEKSRLLSDRFSAERPKGSFSTLEIQRTEQGDSAMYLCASSLARTSGYEQYFGPGTRLTVT.